This section outlines one T cell receptor beta chain sequence together with its context. Its antigen target is currently unknown. One junction end does not reproduce the germline sequence, and a read error may be involved. TCRbeta CDR3 regions were amplified from genomic DNA by means of the immunoSEQ Assay, a bias-controlled multiplex PCR. In the original analysis: Within the assay, amplification of reference gene primers was used to estimate how many nucleated cells each sample contained. Sequence reads were collapsed and filtered to measure the absolute abundance of every unique TCRbeta CDR3 rearrangement. For each sample, productive Simpson clonality was calculated as the square root of Simpson's diversity index over productive rearrangements. TCRdb stores this immuneACCESS table with in-frame sequences only. Part of the clones is absent; in the studies checked, under half of the shortfall reflects unresolved V genes, and no reason is known for the rest. The DNA gave D and trimming, while V, J and clone size come from that table. Present in this sample are just over 350,000 clones, about 90% of which were seen just once. The ten largest clonotypes hold 2.5% to 3% of the sample.

This entry belongs to a study of blood T cell repertoires in COVID-19 (dated by TCRdb to 2018 to 2021). Background on the whole study: Samples from collaborators originated in the United States, Italy and Spain and spanned both the acute and convalescent phases of COVID-19. The prospective study material was composed of cDNA or gDNA derived from T cells, B-cell-depleted T cells, or PBMCs. The dataset comprised deeply sampled blood TCRbeta repertoires from subjects exposed to, actively infected with, or recovered from COVID-19. The repertoires were released in a freely available public database intended as a resource for research on the immune response to SARS-CoV-2. The samples were drawn from the first 160 participants of the ongoing ImmuneRACE study and from 1,254 subjects provided by 6 global collaborators. Sample metadata almost always included a de-identified subject ID, COVID-19 status, age in years and sex. Where HLA class I and class II types were available, the types were taken from metadata supplied by the sample provider, not from assay-based typing.

Findings and caveats that apply to the study as a whole: Clinical and demographic metadata were provided uncurated, with the amount varying by source and participant.

In the prospective study, participants were roughly 18 to 89 years old, resided in about two dozen geographic areas of the United States, and were enrolled through a virtual design. In the prospective study, participants were assigned to cohorts based on the clinical history participants reported in a screening survey and a study questionnaire. Recovered participants in ImmuneRACE Cohort 3 were defined as having two consecutive negative NP/OP PCR tests, clearance from a healthcare professional, or resolution of symptoms. Each participant in the prospective study had whole blood, serum and a nasopharyngeal or oropharyngeal swab collected by mobile phlebotomists. Participants in the prospective study had the option to provide additional blood draws and questionnaires over a roughly two-month period. Blood samples from the prospective study were shipped frozen or at room temperature prior to DNA extraction.

This clonotype originated in a woman aged 30 to 39 who had recovered from COVID-19. Sequencing was carried out using PBMCs or T cells enriched from blood (not recorded which).

The CDR3 in this case is CASSLAGGWGNEQFF. The nucleotide sequence is given as TGTGCCAGCAGCCTAGCGGGAGGTTGGGGCAATGAGCAGTTCTTC. The V and J genes are TRBV7-9 and TRBJ2-1, and 11 junction bases match TRBD2. Looking up the germline V gene (reference sequence) yields CDR1 SEHNR and CDR2 FQNEAQ. Reading from cysteine to phenylalanine, the CDR3 counts 15 amino acids. Just CDR3 DNA is preserved here, 45 bases in frame from base 1. The variable domain in full, with residues beyond the CDR3 obtained from the reference TRBV7-9 and TRBJ2-1 genes, is DTGVSQNPRHKITKRGQNVTFRCDPISEHNRLYWYRQTLGQGPEFLTYFQNEAQLEKSRLLSDRFSAERPKGSFSTLEIQRTEQGDSAMYLCASSLAGGWGNEQFFGPGTRLTVL.